A selection of T cell receptor beta chains follows, all from one sample in a study of cytomegalovirus exposure and HLA in healthy donors. TCRdb keeps only in-frame clones here, not all; method: immunoSEQ multiplex PCR. The table lists 99,000 or so clones, about 69% of them singletons. The source material was PBMCs. These receptors originate from a man between 35 and 55 years old in good health and CMV-seronegative. Both conserved end residues are part of each CDR3. The D gene is left open where the match is weak. Size is stated for part of the rows, as once, few or many counts, or as a class when the clone is expanded.

V,D,size,J,CDR3,DNA
TRBV7-2,TRBD1,NA,TRBJ1-1,CASSLLSTGRNTEAFF,TGTGCCAGCAGCTTACTCTCGACAGGGCGGAACACTGAAGCTTTCTTT
TRBV7-2,NA,NA,TRBJ2-3,CASSLTSWDTQCF,TGTGCCAGCAGCTTAACTAGCTGGGATACGCAGTGTTTT
TRBV29-1,NA,NA,TRBJ2-1,CSVDRYNEQFF,TGCAGCGTTGACCGCTACAATGAGCAGTTCTTC
TRBV9,NA,NA,TRBJ1-1,CASSVAGDYTEAFF,TGTGCCAGCAGCGTAGCAGGGGATTACACTGAAGCTTTCTTT
TRBV6-6,TRBD1,NA,TRBJ2-7,CASSRQGSYEQYF,TGTGCCAGCAGCCGACAGGGCTCCTACGAGCAGTACTTC
TRBV7-9,TRBD1,NA,TRBJ1-2,CASSLVDRGYGYTF,TGTGCCAGCAGCTTAGTGGACAGGGGTTATGGCTACACCTTC
TRBV6-5,TRBD1,NA,TRBJ1-1,CASSYSAAGQSEAFF,TGTGCCAGCAGTTACTCCGCCGCGGGACAGTCTGAAGCTTTCTTT
TRBV5-4,TRBD1,NA,TRBJ2-5,CASSSRTGGLETQYF,TGTGCCAGCAGCTCTAGGACAGGGGGTTTAGAGACCCAGTACTTC
TRBV5-1,TRBD2,NA,TRBJ2-3,CASSLGGSGSPDTQYF,TGCGCCAGCAGCTTGGGCGGTAGCGGGAGCCCAGATACGCAGTATTTT
TRBV4-3,TRBD1,NA,TRBJ1-5,CASSQGTGDNQPQHF,TGCGCCAGCAGCCAAGGGACAGGGGACAATCAGCCCCAGCATTTT
TRBV6-1,NA,few,TRBJ2-7,CAANSGTGVYEQYF,TGTGCCGCCAACTCCGGGACGGGGGTCTACGAGCAGTACTTC
TRBV19,NA,NA,TRBJ1-5,CANSSWSGSNQPQHF,TGTGCCAATAGTTCCTGGAGCGGGAGCAATCAGCCCCAGCATTTT
TRBV19,TRBD2,NA,TRBJ2-1,CASSWTSPYNEQFF,TGTGCCAGTAGTTGGACTAGCCCCTACAATGAGCAGTTCTTC
TRBV5-8,NA,few,TRBJ2-7,CASSLDRVVRYEQYF,TGTGCCAGCAGCTTGGACAGGGTAGTCCGCTACGAGCAGTACTTC
TRBV7-9,NA,NA,TRBJ2-7,CASSLTVTYEQYF,TGTGCCAGCAGCTTAACAGTTACCTACGAGCAGTACTTC
TRBV7-9,NA,NA,TRBJ2-2,CASSALVQGGNTGELFF,TGTGCCAGCAGCGCCCTCGTCCAGGGGGGAAATACCGGGGAGCTGTTTTTT
TRBV5-8,NA,NA,TRBJ2-1,CASSSQYNEQFF,TGTGCCAGCAGCTCACAGTACAATGAGCAGTTCTTC
TRBV7-8,NA,NA,TRBJ1-5,CASSLRSLGESNQPQHF,TGTGCCAGCAGCTTACGATCCCTTGGGGAGAGCAATCAGCCCCAGCATTTT
TRBV19,NA,NA,TRBJ1-1,CASSKTSNTEAFF,TGTGCCAGTAGTAAGACTTCGAACACTGAAGCTTTCTTT
TRBV7-2,NA,NA,TRBJ1-4,CASSLTGPTNEKLFF,TGTGCCAGCAGCTTAACAGGGCCTACTAATGAAAAACTGTTTTTT
TRBV2,TRBD1,NA,TRBJ1-2,CASSEAYSGQGGYGYTF,TGTGCCAGCAGTGAAGCGTATTCGGGACAGGGCGGGTATGGCTACACCTTC
TRBV7-9,NA,NA,TRBJ1-4,CASSSSTGGGGEKLFF,TGTGCCAGCAGTTCCTCAACTGGGGGCGGCGGAGAAAAACTGTTTTTT
TRBV5-1,TRBD1,NA,TRBJ1-1,CASSPILTGVGTEAFF,TGCGCCAGCAGCCCTATATTGACAGGGGTAGGGACTGAAGCTTTCTTT